Each of the 31 T cell receptor beta chains below was sequenced from the same sample in a study of T cells in Graves' hyperthyroidism and ophthalmopathy. Researchers took RNA transcripts and amplified the TCR beta CDR3 regions from them. An initial round of RT-PCR targeting the TCR CDR3 relied on the HTBI primer set. MiXCR was run by TCRdb on the multiplex PCR reads, yielding one entry per CDR3 protein. The sample holds around 690,000 distinct CDR3 sequences, around 21% seen once. The sample was blood. These receptors all stem from a man aged 25 to 40 with Graves' ophthalmopathy.

V is TRBV7-9 and J is TRBJ2-7; tentative D call: TRBD2 (5 bases). The CDR3 loop spans 15 amino acids. The germline V gene encodes CDR1 SEHNR and CDR2 FQNEAQ (reference sequence). Trimming took off 4 bases at V and 3 bases at J, with 16 bases between the two ends. The CDR3 spells CASSSPAGRLYEQYF. The DNA for the CDR3 is TGTGCCAGCAGCTCCCCCGCGGGCAGGCTCTACGAGCAGTACTTC.

This clonotype turned up a few times. This chain connects TRBV28 to TRBJ2-4, with D unclear. Trimming took off 2 bases at V and 1 base at J, with 6 bases between the two ends. Germline V gene sequence: CDR1 MDHEN, CDR2 SYDVKM. The CDR3 spans 14 residues. The CDR3 DNA reads TGTGCCAGCAGTTTAATCGGGGCCAAAAACATTCAGTACTTC. This encodes CASSLIGAKNIQYF.

The V and J genes are TRBV10-3 and TRBJ2-5, with TRBD2 matching 7 bases. With 10 bases clipped from V and 1 base from J, the junction kept 12 bases outside the gene matches. The length of the CDR3 is 15 residues. Germline V gene sequence: CDR1 ENHRY, CDR2 SYGVKD. The CDR3 spells CASSAIAGLQETQYF. The DNA of the CDR3 is TGTGCCAGCAGCGCTATAGCGGGTCTCCAAGAGACCCAGTACTTC.

A note on this clonotype: This may come from a read error, since a much larger clone is one base off. This chain connects TRBV11-2 to TRBJ2-1, with 9 bases matching TRBD2. CDR1 and CDR2 (germline): SGHAT, FQNNGV. The CDR3 is 14 amino acids. This CDR3 reads CVSSYELLAGLQFF. In DNA form, the CDR3 reads TGTGTCAGCAGCTACGAGCTACTAGCGGGTTTGCAGTTCTTC.

The rearrangement links TRBV4-3 to TRBJ1-5; D ambiguous. Trimming shortened V by 6 bases and J by 0 bases, and 12 bases separated the two germline ends. This CDR3 is built from 15 residues. Germline CDR1 LGHNA, CDR2 YSLEER. The CDR3: CASSLGSLSNQPQHF. The CDR3 DNA reads as TGCGCCAGCAGTCTTGGGAGTCTTAGCAATCAGCCCCAGCATTTT.

There are many counts of this clonotype. V usage is TRBV28 and J usage is TRBJ1-5; 7 positions match TRBD1. V gave up 6 bases and J gave up 0 bases; unmatched junction bases: 5. Germline lookup yields CDR1 MDHEN and CDR2 SYDVKM. CDR3 size: 15 residues. CDR3 in amino acids: CASRLHRGSNQPQHF. As DNA, the CDR3 is TGTGCCAGCAGGCTTCACAGGGGTAGCAATCAGCCCCAGCATTTT.

In this sample, this clonotype turned up many times. The chain joins TRBV7-8 to TRBJ2-2, with 8 nucleotides matching TRBD2. Germline assignment: CDR1 SGHVS and CDR2 FQNEAQ. V was clipped by 3 bases and J by 1 base; unmatched bases: 1. The CDR3 runs 15 residues. As DNA, the CDR3 is TGTGCCAGCAGCTTTCTAGCGGGGAACACCGGGGAGCTGTTTTTT. Its translation is CASSFLAGNTGELFF.

The chain recombines TRBV28 with TRBJ2-7, with D possibly TRBD1 on 6 matching bases. The CDR3 sequence is 13 residues long. Germline CDR1 and CDR2: MDHEN and SYDVKM. Trimming stripped 6 bases from V and 2 bases from J, with 11 bases between. CDR3 amino acids: CASRPTGTYEQYF. In nucleotides, the CDR3 is TGTGCCAGCAGGCCAACAGGGACCTACGAGCAGTACTTC.

This clonotype has only a few counts. The gene calls are TRBV29-1 and TRBJ2-1; the D gene is possibly TRBD1 (5 bases). Germline V gives CDR1 SQVTM, CDR2 ANQGSEA. Trimming removed 6 bases from V and 6 bases from J, with 12 bases in between. The CDR3 loop spans 12 amino acids. The CDR3 coding sequence is TGCAGCGTATTTGACAGACTCAATGAGCAGTTCTTC. This gives the protein CSVFDRLNEQFF.

This chain uses TRBV6-6 with TRBJ2-7; D is uncertain. V was trimmed by 0 bases and J by 2 bases, leaving 14 bases between them. The CDR3 spans 16 residues. Per germline, CDR1 MNHNY and CDR2 SVGAGI (reference sequence). DNA of the CDR3: TGTGCCAGCAGTTACTCGAGGCCAGGCAGCCCCTACGAGCAGTACTTC. It specifies CASSYSRPGSPYEQYF.

This chain connects TRBV20-1 to TRBJ2-1; D unclear. The germline CDR1 and CDR2 sequences are DFQATT and SNEGSKA (reference sequence). V was trimmed by 3 bases and J by 4 bases, leaving 13 bases between them. The CDR3 has 14 amino acids. CDR3 residues: CSARGGGTYNEQFF. The CDR3 DNA follows: TGCAGTGCTAGGGGTGGCGGAACTTACAATGAGCAGTTCTTC.

The chain has TRBV24-1 and TRBJ2-7, with D possibly being TRBD2 (6 bases). The V gene lost 3 bases and the J gene lost 3 bases, with 17 bases spanning the gap. The V gene's germline CDR1 is KGHDR and CDR2 SFDVKD. This CDR3 contains 16 residues. CDR3 DNA sequence: TGTGCCACCAGTGATGGGCGTGGGCGGGAAGTCTACGAGCAGTACTTC. This translates into CATSDGRGREVYEQYF.

This clonotype came up a few times. The V gene is TRBV2, the J gene TRBJ1-5; D is perhaps TRBD1 (5 bases). V was clipped by 1 base and J by 3 bases, with 10 bases between them. This CDR3 region has 15 residues. CDR1 and CDR2 (germline): SNHLY, FYNNEI. The CDR3, as DNA: TGTGCCAGCAGTGAAGAAGGACACCCCAATCAGCCCCAGCATTTT. Translated, it gives CASSEEGHPNQPQHF.

V gene TRBV6-1 combines with J gene TRBJ1-2; the match to TRBD1 covers 10 bases. Germline CDR1 reads MNHNS; CDR2 reads SASEGT. The trim removed 6 bases at V and 5 bases at J, leaving 3 bases unmatched. This CDR3 has 13 residues. The CDR3 DNA reads TGTGCCAGCAGAAGGGACAGGGGTTATGGCTACACCTTC. Residues: CASRRDRGYGYTF.

In its sample, this clonotype was seen many times. The rearrangement links TRBV12-3 or TRBV12-4 to TRBJ1-1; D is ambiguous. CDR3 length equals 13 residues. V was clipped by 6 bases and J by 1 base, with 9 bases between them. The CDR3 is CASRTQENTEAFF. CDR3 DNA: TGTGCCAGCAGAACCCAGGAGAACACTGAAGCTTTCTTT.

V and J are TRBV4-3 and TRBJ2-7; D call uncertain. CDR3 length equals 14 residues. The V gene's germline CDR1 is LGHNA and CDR2 YSLEER. Between the trimmed V and J ends, which lost 3 bases and 0 bases, there was a span of 9 bases. CDR3 DNA sequence: TGCGCCAGCAGCCACCGACGGACCTCCTACGAGCAGTACTTC. The encoded protein is CASSHRRTSYEQYF.

The rearrangement links TRBV12-3 or TRBV12-4 to TRBJ2-7, with D perhaps given as TRBD1 or TRBD2 (6 bases each). V was pared by 2 bases and J by 3 bases, with 14 bases between. The CDR3 consists of 15 residues. The CDR3 nucleotides read TGTGCCAGCAGTTTAAGGGGGGACGGCTACTACGAGCAGTACTTC. This encodes CASSLRGDGYYEQYF.

This chain joins TRBV12-3 or TRBV12-4 and TRBJ2-7; D may correspond to TRBD1 or TRBD2 (5 bases each). The ends were cut back, 2 bases at V and 5 bases at J, with 13 bases in the middle. This CDR3 is 14 amino acids long. The CDR3 reads CASSLMGVWDEQYF. The CDR3 DNA sequence: TGTGCCAGCAGTTTAATGGGGGTTTGGGACGAGCAGTACTTC.

The rearrangement uses TRBV30 and TRBJ2-3; 11 bases match TRBD2. The length of the CDR3 is 18 residues. Germline assignment: CDR1 GTSNPN and CDR2 SVGIG (reference sequence). After removal of 3 bases from V and 2 bases from J, the junction contained 13 bases not matched to a gene. The CDR3 region is CAWRGTPLAGGPTDTQYF. CDR3 in DNA: TGTGCCTGGAGAGGGACCCCCTTAGCGGGAGGGCCCACAGATACGCAGTATTTT.

A few counts support this clonotype. The chain has TRBV5-1 and TRBJ2-5; the match to TRBD2 covers 13 bases. Per germline, CDR1 SGHRS and CDR2 YFSETQ. This CDR3 is 19 amino acids long. V lost 4 bases, J lost 1 base, and 13 bases stayed unmatched. CDR3: CASSPWTSGSPGSQETQYF. CDR3 DNA sequence: TGCGCCAGCAGCCCTTGGACTAGCGGGAGCCCCGGCTCCCAAGAGACCCAGTACTTC.

This clonotype occurred many times. V is TRBV30 and J is TRBJ2-5; a possible D gene is TRBD2 (6 bases). The V gene lost 2 bases and the J gene lost 4 bases, with 8 bases spanning the gap. CDR3 length: 12 amino acids. CDR1 is GTSNPN, CDR2 SVGIG, per germline (reference sequence). The CDR3 nucleotides are TGTGCCTGGAGTCTGGGGGGAGAGACCCAGTACTTC. Its translation: CAWSLGGETQYF. The whole variable domain, filled in from reference TRBV30 and TRBJ2-5, reads SQTIHQWPATLVQPVGSPLSLECTVEGTSNPNLYWYRQAAGRGLQLLFYSVGIGQISSEVPQNLSASRPQDRQFILSSKKLLLSDSGFYLCAWSLGGETQYFGPGTRLLVL.

Only a few counts were recorded for this clonotype. The rearrangement links TRBV11-1 to TRBJ1-1; TRBD1 might be the D (5 bases). CDR3 length: 14 residues. Germline V gene data show CDR1 as SGHAT and CDR2 as FQDESV (reference sequence). The V and J ends lost 2 bases and 4 bases respectively, with 11 bases between them. The CDR3 protein is CASSLSGGSTEAFF. In DNA form, the CDR3 reads TGTGCCAGCAGCTTATCCGGGGGGAGCACTGAAGCTTTCTTT.

This chain links TRBV27 with TRBJ2-7; D remains unclear. Trimming pared 2 bases from V and 3 bases from J, leaving 8 bases between. Germline V gene lookup returns CDR1 MNHEY and CDR2 SMNVEV (reference sequence). There are 13 residues in the CDR3. The CDR3 region is CASSLNDLYEQYF. Here the CDR3 DNA reads TGTGCCAGCAGTTTAAACGACCTCTACGAGCAGTACTTC.

About this clonotype: A single base separates this from a much larger clone, so it may be a read error. This chain links TRBV28 with TRBJ2-3; 9 bases are a match to TRBD2. CDR1 and CDR2 (germline): MDHEN, SYDVKM. The CDR3 covers 15 residues. CDR3 bases: TGTGCCGGCAGTCACGGCGCGGGAGGGCCTCTAACGCAGTATTTT. Translating it yields CAGSHGAGGPLTQYF.

This clonotype was observed a few times. The chain has TRBV4-1 and TRBJ2-1; 7 bases fit TRBD2. Germline CDR1 reads MGHRA; CDR2 reads YSYEKL. J gave up 7 bases and V 1 base, and 7 bases lay outside the gene matches. The CDR3 has 15 amino acids. This CDR3 is CASSQVGGRANEQFF. CDR3 in DNA: TGCGCCAGCAGCCAAGTTGGGGGGAGGGCTAATGAGCAGTTCTTC.

With respect to this clonotype: This may be a read error, as it is one base from a much larger clone. V and J are TRBV11-2 and TRBJ2-2; 9 nucleotides align to TRBD2. In germline, CDR1 is SGHAT, CDR2 FQNNGV. This CDR3 contains 17 residues. For the CDR3, the DNA is TGTGCCAGCAGCTTAAGGCGGCGGGAGGGCCGATCCGGGGAGCTGGTTTTT. Translation gives CASSLRRREGRSGELVF.

This clonotype was seen more than once but under ten times. The J gene is TRBJ2-2, the V gene TRBV5-1; possibly TRBD1 for D (6 bases). The CDR3 length is 16 residues. The germline V gene encodes CDR1 SGHRS and CDR2 YFSETQ. The germline V and J ends were trimmed by 2 bases and 6 bases, with 17 bases remaining between them. CDR3 residues: CASSFAGVAGAGELFF. The CDR3, as DNA: TGCGCCAGCAGCTTCGCAGGGGTAGCCGGCGCCGGGGAGCTGTTTTTT.

This clonotype has a handful of counts. V is TRBV12-3 or TRBV12-4 and J is TRBJ1-5, with D tentatively TRBD1 (5 bases). The length of the CDR3 is 11 residues. The V end was cut by 5 bases, the J end by 11 bases, with 10 bases between. DNA for the CDR3: TGTGCCAGCAGTCTGGGACCGGCCCAGCATTTT. It encodes CASSLGPAQHF.

This clonotype was counted many times. The V call is TRBV11-2, the J call TRBJ2-1; weak D call: TRBD2 (6 bases). This CDR3 comprises 15 residues. Trimming removed 1 base from V and 6 bases from J, with 13 bases in between. CDR1 and CDR2 (germline): SGHAT, FQNNGV. Here the CDR3 reads CASSLGEAIGNEQFF. Here the CDR3 DNA reads TGTGCCAGCAGCTTAGGGGAGGCAATTGGCAATGAGCAGTTCTTC.

The chain couples TRBV20-1 to TRBJ1-4; no clear D gene. V was trimmed by 0 bases and J by 0 bases, leaving 11 bases between them. The length of the CDR3 is 16 residues. Germline CDR1 reads DFQATT; CDR2 reads SNEGSKA (reference sequence). The CDR3 region has the DNA TGCAGTGCTAGAGATAGGATTCTAGCAACTAATGAAAAACTGTTTTTT. It yields the protein CSARDRILATNEKLFF.

This clonotype showed up many times. The chain links TRBV7-2 to TRBJ1-3; D gene ambiguous. CDR3 size: 12 residues. Trimming left V 5 bases short and J 8 bases short, with 10 bases between. Germline CDR1 SGHTA, CDR2 FQGNSA. CDR3 sequence reads: CASSLRSDTIYF. The CDR3 coding sequence is TGTGCCAGCAGCCTACGCTCCGACACCATATATTTT.